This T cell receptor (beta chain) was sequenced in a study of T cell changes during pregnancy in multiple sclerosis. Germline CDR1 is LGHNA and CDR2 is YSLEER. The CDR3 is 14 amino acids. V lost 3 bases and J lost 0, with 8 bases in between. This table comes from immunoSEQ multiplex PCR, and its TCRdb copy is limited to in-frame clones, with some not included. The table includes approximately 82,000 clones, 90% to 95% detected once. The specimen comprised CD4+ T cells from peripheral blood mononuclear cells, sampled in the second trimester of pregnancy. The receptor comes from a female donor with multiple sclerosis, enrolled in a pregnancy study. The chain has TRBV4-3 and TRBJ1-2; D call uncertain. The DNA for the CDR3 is TGCGCCAGCAGCCACCCCGGGACTAACTATGGCTACACCTTC. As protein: CASSHPGTNYGYTF.